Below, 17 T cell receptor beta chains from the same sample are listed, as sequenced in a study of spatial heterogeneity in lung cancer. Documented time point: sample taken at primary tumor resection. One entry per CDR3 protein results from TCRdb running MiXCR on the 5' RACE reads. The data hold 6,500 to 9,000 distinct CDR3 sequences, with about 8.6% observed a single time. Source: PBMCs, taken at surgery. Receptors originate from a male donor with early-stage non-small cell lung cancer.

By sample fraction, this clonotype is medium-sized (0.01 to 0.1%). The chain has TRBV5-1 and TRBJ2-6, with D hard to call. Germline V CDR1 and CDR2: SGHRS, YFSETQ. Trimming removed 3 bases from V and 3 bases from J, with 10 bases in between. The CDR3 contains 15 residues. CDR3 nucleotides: TGCGCCAGCAGCTCTGACGGTCTTGGGGCCAACGTCCTGACTTTC. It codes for CASSSDGLGANVLTF.

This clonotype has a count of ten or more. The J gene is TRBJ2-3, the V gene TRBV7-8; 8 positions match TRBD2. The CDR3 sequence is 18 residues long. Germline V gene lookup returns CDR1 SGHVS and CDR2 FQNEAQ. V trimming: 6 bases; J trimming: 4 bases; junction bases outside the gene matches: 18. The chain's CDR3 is CASSTRPGGTSPPDTQYF. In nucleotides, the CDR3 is TGTGCCAGCAGTACTCGACCGGGAGGGACTAGTCCCCCAGATACGCAGTATTTT.

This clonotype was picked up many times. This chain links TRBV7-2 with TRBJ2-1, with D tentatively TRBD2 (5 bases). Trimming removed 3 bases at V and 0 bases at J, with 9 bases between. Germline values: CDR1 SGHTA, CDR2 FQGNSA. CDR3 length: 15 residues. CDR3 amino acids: CASSFTSRSYNEQFF. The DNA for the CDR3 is TGTGCCAGCAGCTTCACTAGTCGCTCCTACAATGAGCAGTTCTTC.

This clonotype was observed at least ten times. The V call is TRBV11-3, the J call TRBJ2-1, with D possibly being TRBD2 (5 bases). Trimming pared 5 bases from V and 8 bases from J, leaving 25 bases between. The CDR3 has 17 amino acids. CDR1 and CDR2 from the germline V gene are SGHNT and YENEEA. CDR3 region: CASSLTDPRILGDEQFF. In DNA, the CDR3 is TGTGCCAGCAGCCTAACGGATCCCCGGATATTGGGAGATGAGCAGTTCTTC.

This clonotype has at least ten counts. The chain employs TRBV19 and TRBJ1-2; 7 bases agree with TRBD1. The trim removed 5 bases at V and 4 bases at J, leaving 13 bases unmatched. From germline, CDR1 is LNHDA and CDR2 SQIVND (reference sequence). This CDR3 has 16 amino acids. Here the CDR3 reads CASSVRAGGDLYGYTF. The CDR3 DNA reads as TGTGCCAGTAGTGTTCGGGCAGGGGGTGACCTCTATGGCTACACCTTC.

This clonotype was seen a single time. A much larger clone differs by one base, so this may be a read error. This CDR3 is CASTSGQGSEQYF. The CDR3 DNA sequence: TGTGCCAGCACCTCGGGACAGGGCTCCGAGCAGTACTTC. The J gene is TRBJ2-7, the V gene TRBV5-4; 9 bases map to TRBD1. The V and J ends lost 6 bases and 6 bases, in that order; junction bases with no gene match: 7. Germline CDR1 SGHNT, CDR2 YYREEE (reference sequence). The CDR3 spans 13 residues. The whole variable domain, remainder taken from reference TRBV5-4 and TRBJ2-7, is ETGVTQSPTHLIKTRGQQVTLRCSSQSGHNTVSWYQQALGQGPQFIFQYYREEENGRGNFPPRFSGLQFPNYSSELNVNALELDDSALYLCASTSGQGSEQYFGPGTRLTVT.

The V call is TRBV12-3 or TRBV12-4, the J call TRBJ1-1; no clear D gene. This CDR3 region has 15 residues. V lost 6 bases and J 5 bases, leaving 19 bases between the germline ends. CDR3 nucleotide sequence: TGTGCCAGCAGCCTTAGAGGCACCCGAGGGACTGAAGCTTTCTTT. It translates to CASSLRGTRGTEAFF.

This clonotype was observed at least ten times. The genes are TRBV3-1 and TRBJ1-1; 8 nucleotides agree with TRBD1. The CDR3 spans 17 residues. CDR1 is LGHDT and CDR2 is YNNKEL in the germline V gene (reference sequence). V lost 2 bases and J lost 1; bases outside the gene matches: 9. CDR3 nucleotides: TGTGCCAGCAGCCAATTCTGGGGGACAGGAAAGAACACTGAAGCTTTCTTT. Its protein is CASSQFWGTGKNTEAFF. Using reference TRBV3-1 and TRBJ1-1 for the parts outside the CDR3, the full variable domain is DTAVSQTPKYLVTQMGNDKSIKCEQNLGHDTMYWYKQDSKKFLKIMFSYNNKELIINETVPNRFSPKSPDKAHLNLHINSLELGDSAVYFCASSQFWGTGKNTEAFFGQGTRLTVV.

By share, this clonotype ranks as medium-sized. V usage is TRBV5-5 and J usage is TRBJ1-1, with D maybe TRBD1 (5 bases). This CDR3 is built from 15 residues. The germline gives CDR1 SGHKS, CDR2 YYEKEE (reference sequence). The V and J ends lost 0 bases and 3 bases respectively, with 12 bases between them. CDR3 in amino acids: CASSLGPGIYTEAFF. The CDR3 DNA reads TGTGCCAGCAGCTTGGGACCAGGGATTTACACTGAAGCTTTCTTT.

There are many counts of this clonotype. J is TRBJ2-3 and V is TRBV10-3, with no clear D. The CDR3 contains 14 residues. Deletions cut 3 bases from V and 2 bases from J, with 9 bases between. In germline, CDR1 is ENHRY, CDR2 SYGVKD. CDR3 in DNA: TGTGCCATCAGTGATTCTGGGCCCACAGATACGCAGTATTTT. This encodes CAISDSGPTDTQYF.

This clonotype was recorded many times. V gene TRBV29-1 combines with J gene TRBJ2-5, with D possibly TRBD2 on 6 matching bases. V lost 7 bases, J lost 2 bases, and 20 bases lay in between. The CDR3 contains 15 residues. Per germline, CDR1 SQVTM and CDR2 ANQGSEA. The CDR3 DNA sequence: TGCAGCGCCGACCCGTACCCCGGACTACAAGAGACCCAGTACTTC. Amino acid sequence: CSADPYPGLQETQYF.

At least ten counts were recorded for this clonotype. CDR3 protein: CASSSRDRGSHEQYF. As DNA, the CDR3 is TGTGCCAGCAGTTCCCGGGACAGGGGTTCCCACGAGCAGTACTTC. The gene calls are TRBV27 and TRBJ2-7, with 10 bases that match TRBD1. V lost 4 bases to trimming and J lost 5 bases; unmatched junction nucleotides: 8. The CDR3 contains 15 residues. In germline, CDR1 is MNHEY, CDR2 SMNVEV (reference sequence).

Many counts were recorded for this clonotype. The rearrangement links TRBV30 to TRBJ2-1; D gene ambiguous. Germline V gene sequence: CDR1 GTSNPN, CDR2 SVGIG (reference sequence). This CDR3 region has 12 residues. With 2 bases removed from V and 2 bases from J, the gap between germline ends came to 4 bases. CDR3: CAWSRTYNEQFF. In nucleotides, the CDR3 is TGTGCCTGGAGTCGTACCTACAATGAGCAGTTCTTC. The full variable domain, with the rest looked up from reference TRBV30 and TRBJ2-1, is SQTIHQWPATLVQPVGSPLSLECTVEGTSNPNLYWYRQAAGRGLQLLFYSVGIGQISSEVPQNLSASRPQDRQFILSSKKLLLSDSGFYLCAWSRTYNEQFFGPGTRLTVL.

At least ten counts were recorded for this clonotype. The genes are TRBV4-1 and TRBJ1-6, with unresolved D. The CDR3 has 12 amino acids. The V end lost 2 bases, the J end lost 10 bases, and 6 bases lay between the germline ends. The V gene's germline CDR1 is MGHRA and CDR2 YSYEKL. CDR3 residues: CASSQSGSPLHF. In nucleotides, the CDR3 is TGCGCCAGCAGCCAATCAGGATCACCCCTCCACTTT.

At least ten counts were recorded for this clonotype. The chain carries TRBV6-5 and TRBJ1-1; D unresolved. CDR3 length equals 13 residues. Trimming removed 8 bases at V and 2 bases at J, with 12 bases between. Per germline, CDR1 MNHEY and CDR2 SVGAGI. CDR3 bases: TGTGCCAGCGCGCTAAAGCGAAACACTGAAGCTTTCTTT. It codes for CASALKRNTEAFF.

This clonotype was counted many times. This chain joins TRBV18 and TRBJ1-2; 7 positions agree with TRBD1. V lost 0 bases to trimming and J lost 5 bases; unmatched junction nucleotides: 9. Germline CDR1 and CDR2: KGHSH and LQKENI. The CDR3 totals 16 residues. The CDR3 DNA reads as TGTGCCAGCTCACCACCTCACCCTGACAGGGTTTATGGCTACACCTTC. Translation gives CASSPPHPDRVYGYTF.

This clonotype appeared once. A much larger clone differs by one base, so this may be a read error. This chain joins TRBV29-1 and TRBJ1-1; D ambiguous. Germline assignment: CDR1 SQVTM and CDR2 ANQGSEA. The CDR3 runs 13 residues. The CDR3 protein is CCATVGMNTEAFF. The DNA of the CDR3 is TGCTGCGCTACTGTAGGGATGAACACTGAAGCTTTCTTT.